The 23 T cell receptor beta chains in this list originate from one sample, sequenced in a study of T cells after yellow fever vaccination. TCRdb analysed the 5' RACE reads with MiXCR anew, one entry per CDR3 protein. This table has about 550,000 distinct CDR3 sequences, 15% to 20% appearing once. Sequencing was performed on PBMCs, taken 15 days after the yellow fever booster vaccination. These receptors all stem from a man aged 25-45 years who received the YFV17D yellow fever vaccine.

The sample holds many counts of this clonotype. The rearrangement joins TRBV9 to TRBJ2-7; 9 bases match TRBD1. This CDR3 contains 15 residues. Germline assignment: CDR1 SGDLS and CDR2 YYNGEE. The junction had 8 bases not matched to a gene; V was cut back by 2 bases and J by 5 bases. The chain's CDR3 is CASSVVGTGINEQYF. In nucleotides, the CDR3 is TGTGCCAGCAGCGTGGTGGGGACAGGGATAAACGAGCAGTACTTC.

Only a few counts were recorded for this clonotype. The CDR3 DNA is TGTGCCAGCAGCCCCGGGACGGCCAATGAGCAGTTCTTC. Protein: CASSPGTANEQFF. V gene TRBV7-2 combines with J gene TRBJ2-1; D possibly matches TRBD1 or TRBD2 (5 bases each). Germline CDR1 reads SGHTA; CDR2 reads FQGNSA. V shed 5 bases and J shed 6 bases, with 11 bases lying between them. The CDR3 is 13 amino acids.

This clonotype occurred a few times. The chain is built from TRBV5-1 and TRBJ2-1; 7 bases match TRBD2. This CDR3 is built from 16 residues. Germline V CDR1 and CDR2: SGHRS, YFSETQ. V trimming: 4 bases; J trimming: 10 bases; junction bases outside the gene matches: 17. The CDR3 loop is CASSRTATGGWIEQFF. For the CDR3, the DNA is TGCGCCAGCAGCCGAACGGCTACGGGAGGTTGGATCGAGCAGTTCTTC.

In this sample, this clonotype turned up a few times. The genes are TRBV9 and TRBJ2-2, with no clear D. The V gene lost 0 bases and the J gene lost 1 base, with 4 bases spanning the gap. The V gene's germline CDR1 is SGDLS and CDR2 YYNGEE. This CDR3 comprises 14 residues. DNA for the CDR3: TGTGCCAGCAGCGTAGTCGGGAACACCGGGGAGCTGTTTTTT. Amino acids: CASSVVGNTGELFF.

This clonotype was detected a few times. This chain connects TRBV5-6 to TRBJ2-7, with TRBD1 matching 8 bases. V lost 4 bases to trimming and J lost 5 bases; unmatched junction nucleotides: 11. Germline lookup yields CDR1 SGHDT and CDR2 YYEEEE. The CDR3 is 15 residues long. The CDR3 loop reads CASSVDRAVHNEQYF. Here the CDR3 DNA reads TGTGCCAGCAGCGTGGACAGGGCAGTTCACAACGAGCAGTACTTC.

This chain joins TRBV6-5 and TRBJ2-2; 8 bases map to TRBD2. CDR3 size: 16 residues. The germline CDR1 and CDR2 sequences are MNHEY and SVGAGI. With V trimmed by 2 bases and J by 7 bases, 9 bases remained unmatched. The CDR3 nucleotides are TGTGCCAGCAGTTACGAGGGGACTAGGCATGGCGGGGAGCTGTTTTTT. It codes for CASSYEGTRHGGELFF.

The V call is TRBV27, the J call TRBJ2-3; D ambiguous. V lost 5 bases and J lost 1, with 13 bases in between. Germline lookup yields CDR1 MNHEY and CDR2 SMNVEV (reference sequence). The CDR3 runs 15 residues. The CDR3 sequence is CASSADGDRTDTQYF. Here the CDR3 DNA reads TGTGCCAGCAGTGCTGATGGGGATCGCACAGATACGCAGTATTTT.

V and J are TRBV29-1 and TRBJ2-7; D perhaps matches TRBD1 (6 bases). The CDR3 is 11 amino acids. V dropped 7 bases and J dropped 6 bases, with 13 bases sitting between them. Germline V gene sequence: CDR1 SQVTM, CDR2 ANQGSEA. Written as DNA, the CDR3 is TGCAGCGCTCGAACAGGGCCCGAGCAGTACTTC. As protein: CSARTGPEQYF.

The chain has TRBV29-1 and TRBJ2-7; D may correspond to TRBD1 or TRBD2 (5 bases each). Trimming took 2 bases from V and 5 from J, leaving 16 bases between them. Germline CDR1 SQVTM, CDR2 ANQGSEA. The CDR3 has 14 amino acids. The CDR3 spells CSVELGPRGDEQYF. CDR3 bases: TGCAGCGTTGAACTGGGACCGCGTGGCGACGAGCAGTACTTC.

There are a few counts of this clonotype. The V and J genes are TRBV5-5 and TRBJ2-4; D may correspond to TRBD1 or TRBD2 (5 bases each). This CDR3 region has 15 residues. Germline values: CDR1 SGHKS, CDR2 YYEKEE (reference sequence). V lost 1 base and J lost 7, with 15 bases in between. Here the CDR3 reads CASSLLNGGGNIQYF. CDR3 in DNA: TGTGCCAGCAGCTTGCTAAATGGGGGTGGGAACATTCAGTACTTC.

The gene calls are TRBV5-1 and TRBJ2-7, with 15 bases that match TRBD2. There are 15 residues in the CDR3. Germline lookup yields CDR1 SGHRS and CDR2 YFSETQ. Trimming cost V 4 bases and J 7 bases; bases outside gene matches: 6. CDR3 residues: CASSLGLAGGEEQYF. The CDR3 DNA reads TGCGCCAGCAGCCTGGGACTAGCGGGAGGCGAGGAGCAGTACTTC.

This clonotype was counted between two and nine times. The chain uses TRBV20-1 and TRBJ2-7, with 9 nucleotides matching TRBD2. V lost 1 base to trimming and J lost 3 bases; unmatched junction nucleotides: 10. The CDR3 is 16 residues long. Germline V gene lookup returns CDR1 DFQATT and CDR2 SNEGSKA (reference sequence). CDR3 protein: CSARAELGTSLYEQYF. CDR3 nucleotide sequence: TGCAGTGCTAGAGCAGAACTCGGGACTAGCCTCTACGAGCAGTACTTC.

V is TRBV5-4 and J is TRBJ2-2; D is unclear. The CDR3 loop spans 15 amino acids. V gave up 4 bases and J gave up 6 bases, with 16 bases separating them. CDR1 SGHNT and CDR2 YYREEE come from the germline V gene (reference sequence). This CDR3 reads CASSDRVKLPGELFF. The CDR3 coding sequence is TGTGCCAGCAGCGACCGGGTTAAGCTACCCGGGGAGCTGTTTTTT.

The CDR3 protein is CSVPGLAGGPYNEQFF. The CDR3 nucleotides read TGCAGCGTCCCGGGACTAGCGGGAGGGCCCTACAATGAGCAGTTCTTC. J is TRBJ2-1 and V is TRBV29-1; 16 nucleotides agree with TRBD2. Per the germline V gene, CDR1 is SQVTM and CDR2 is ANQGSEA. V trimming: 6 bases; J trimming: 2 bases; junction bases outside the gene matches: 4. The CDR3 extends over 16 amino acids.

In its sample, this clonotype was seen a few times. The chain's CDR3 is CASSLQGRTLYGYTF. The CDR3 coding sequence is TGTGCCAGCAGCCTACAGGGCCGCACTCTCTATGGCTACACCTTC. The chain is built from TRBV5-6 and TRBJ1-2; D perhaps matches TRBD1 (6 bases). CDR1 is SGHDT, CDR2 YYEEEE, per germline. CDR3 length: 15 amino acids. Trimming pared 4 bases from V and 4 bases from J, leaving 17 bases between.

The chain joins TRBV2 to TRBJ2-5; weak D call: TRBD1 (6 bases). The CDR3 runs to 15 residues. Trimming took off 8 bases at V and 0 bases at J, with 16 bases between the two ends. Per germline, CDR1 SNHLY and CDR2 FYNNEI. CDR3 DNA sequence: TGTGCCAGCGATGATAGGGGGACGGACCAAGAGACCCAGTACTTC. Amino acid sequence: CASDDRGTDQETQYF.

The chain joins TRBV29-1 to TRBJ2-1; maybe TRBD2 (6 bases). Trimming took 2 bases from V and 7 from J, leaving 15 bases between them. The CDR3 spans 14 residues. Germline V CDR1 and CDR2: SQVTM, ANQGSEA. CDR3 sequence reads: CSVEYGVGGNEQFF. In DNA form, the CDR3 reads TGCAGCGTTGAATACGGGGTGGGAGGAAATGAGCAGTTCTTC.

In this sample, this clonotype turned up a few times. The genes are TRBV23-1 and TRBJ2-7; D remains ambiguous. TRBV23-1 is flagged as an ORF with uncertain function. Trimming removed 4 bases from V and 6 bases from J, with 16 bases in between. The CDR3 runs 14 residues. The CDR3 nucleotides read TGCGCCAGCAGTCCCGGCGCGATATTCTCCGAGCAGTACTTC. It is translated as CASSPGAIFSEQYF.

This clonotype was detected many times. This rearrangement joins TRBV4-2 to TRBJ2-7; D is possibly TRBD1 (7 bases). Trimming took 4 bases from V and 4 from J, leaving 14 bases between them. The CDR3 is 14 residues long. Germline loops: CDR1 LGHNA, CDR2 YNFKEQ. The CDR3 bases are TGTGCCAGCAGCCCCCAGGGGGGCAGGTACGAGCAGTACTTC. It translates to CASSPQGGRYEQYF.

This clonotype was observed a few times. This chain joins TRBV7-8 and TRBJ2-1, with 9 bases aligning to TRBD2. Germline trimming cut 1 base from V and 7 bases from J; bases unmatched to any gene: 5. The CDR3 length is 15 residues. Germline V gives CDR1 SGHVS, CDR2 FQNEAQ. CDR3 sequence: CASSLGSGSGNEQFF. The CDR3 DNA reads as TGTGCCAGCAGCTTAGGTAGCGGGAGCGGGAATGAGCAGTTCTTC.

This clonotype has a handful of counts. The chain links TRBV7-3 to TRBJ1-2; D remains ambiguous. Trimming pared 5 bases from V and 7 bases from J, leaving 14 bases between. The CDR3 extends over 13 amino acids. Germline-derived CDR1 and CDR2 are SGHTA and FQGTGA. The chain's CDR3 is CASSISGRGGYTF. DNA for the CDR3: TGTGCCAGCAGCATCAGCGGGCGTGGTGGCTACACCTTC.

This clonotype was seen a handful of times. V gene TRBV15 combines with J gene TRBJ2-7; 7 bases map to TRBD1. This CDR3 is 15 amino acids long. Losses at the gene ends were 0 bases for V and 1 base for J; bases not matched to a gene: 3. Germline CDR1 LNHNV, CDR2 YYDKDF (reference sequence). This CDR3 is CATSRDRDRSYEQYF. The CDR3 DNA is TGTGCCACCAGCAGAGATCGGGACAGATCCTACGAGCAGTACTTC.

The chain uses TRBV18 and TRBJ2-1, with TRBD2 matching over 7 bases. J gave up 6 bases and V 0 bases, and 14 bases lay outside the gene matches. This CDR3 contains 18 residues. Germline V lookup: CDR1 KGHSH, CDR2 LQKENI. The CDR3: CASSPPNRERLAANEQFF. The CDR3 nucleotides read TGTGCCAGCTCACCACCGAATAGGGAACGGCTAGCGGCCAATGAGCAGTTCTTC.